This T cell receptor (beta chain) emerged from a study of CD8 T cells in ankylosing spondylitis. This clonotype was recorded a few times. What it recognizes is unknown. Germline trimming cut 4 bases from V and 2 bases from J; bases unmatched to any gene: 8. CDR1 and CDR2 (germline): KGHSH, LQKENI. CDR3 length: 15 residues. Researchers built TCR beta libraries using quantitative 5'-RACE with molecular barcodes. One entry per CDR3 protein results from TCRdb running MiXCR on the 5' RACE reads. The data show about 800,000 distinct CDR3 sequences, 10% to 15% seen once. General study points: Peripheral blood samples showed relatively rare disease-linked clones, and these clones were CD8+. Past studies reported some motif variants in reactive arthritis synovial fluid and blood. The study identified a TCR beta motif of under ten highly homologous variants that appeared characteristic of ankylosing spondylitis blood. Disease-linked clones reportedly concentrated significantly in matched ankylosing spondylitis synovial fluid.

The V and J genes are TRBV18 and TRBJ2-7; 7 positions match TRBD1. The TCR sequence derives from a male donor with ankylosing spondylitis. Sequencing was carried out using blood, either unsorted or a sorted T cell fraction (not recorded which). CDR3 DNA sequence: TGTGCCAGCTCACGACAGGGACCTAATACCTACGAGCAGTACTTC. It encodes CASSRQGPNTYEQYF.